The clone carrying this T cell receptor beta chain occurred once. This specimen comes from a study of blood T cells in healthy people across ages. The second PCR ran roughly 7 to 12 cycles with a sample-barcoded 5' primer and J-beta primers. There were at least 2.5 million CDR3-containing paired-end reads obtained from each sample. TCRdb analysed the 5' RACE reads with MiXCR anew, one entry per CDR3 protein. The sample lists about 680,000 distinct CDR3 sequences, around 45% occurring once. The length of the CDR3 is 15 residues. Trimming shortened V by 8 bases and J by 3 bases, and 17 bases separated the two germline ends. CDR1 and CDR2 from the germline V gene are MGHRA and YSYEKL.

The chain combines TRBV4-1 with TRBJ2-1; either TRBD1 or TRBD2 may supply D (5 bases each). The source of this sequence is a woman between 55 and 75 years old in good health. Sequencing was carried out using blood. CDR3: CASGPVGVSYNEQFF. CDR3 nucleotides: TGCGCCAGCGGACCCGTGGGGGTTAGCTACAATGAGCAGTTCTTC.